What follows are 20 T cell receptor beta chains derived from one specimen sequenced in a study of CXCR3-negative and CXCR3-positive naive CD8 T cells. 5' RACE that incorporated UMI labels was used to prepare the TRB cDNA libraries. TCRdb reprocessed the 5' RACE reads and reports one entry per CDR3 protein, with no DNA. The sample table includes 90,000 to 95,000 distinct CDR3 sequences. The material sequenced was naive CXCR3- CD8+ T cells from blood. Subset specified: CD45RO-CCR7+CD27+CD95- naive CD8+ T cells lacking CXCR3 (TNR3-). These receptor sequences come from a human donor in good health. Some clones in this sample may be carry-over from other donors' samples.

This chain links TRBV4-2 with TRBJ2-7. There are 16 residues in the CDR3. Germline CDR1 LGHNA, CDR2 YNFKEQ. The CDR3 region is CASSQDEAGGAYEQYF.

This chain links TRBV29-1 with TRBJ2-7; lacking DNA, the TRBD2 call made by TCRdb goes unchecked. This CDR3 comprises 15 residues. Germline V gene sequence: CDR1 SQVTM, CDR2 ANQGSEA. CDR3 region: CSVADGDSFAYEQYF.

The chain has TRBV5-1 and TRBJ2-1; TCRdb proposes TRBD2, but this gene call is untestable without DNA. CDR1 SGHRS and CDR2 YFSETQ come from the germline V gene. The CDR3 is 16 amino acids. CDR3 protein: CASSASGRKSSNEQFF.

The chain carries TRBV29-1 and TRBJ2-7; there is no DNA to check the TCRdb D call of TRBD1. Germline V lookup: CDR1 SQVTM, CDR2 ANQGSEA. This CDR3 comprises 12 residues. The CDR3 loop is CSVELTGYEQYF.

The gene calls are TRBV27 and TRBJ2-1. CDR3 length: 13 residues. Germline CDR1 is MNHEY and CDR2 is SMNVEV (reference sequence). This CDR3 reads CASSFQWWNEQFF.

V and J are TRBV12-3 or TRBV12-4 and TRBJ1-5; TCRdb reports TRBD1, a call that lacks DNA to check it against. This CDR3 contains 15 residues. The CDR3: CASSQTGSGRQPQHF.

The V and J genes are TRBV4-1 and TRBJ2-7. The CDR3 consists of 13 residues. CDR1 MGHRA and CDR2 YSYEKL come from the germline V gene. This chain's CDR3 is CASSQTQTYEQYF.

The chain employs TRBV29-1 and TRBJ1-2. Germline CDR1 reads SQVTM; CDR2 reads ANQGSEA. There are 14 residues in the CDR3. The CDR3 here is CSIEGGTGRYGYTF.

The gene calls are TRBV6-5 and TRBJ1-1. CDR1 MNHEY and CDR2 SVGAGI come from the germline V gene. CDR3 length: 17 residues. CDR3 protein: CASSYSLFSRVNTGAFF.

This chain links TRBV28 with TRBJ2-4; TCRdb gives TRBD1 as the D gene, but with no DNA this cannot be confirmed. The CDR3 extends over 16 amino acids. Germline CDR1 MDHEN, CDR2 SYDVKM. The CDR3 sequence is CASSLKTAIAKNIQYF.

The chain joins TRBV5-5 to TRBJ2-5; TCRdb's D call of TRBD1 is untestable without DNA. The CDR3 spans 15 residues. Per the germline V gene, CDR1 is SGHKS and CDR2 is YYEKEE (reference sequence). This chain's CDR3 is CASSLVTGGRETQYF.

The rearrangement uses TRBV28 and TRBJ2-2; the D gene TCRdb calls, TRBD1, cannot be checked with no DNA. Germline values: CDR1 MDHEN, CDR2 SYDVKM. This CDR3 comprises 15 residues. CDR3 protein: CASSTPFTPGGELFF.

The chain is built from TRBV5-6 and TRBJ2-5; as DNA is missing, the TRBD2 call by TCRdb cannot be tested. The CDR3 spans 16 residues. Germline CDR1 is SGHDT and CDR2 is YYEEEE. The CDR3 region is CASSPRPISSQETQYF. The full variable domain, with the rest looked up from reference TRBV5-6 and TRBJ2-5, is DAGVTQSPTHLIKTRGQQVTLRCSPKSGHDTVSWYQQALGQGPQFIFQYYEEEERQRGNFPDRFSGHQFPNYSSELNVNALLLGDSALYLCASSPRPISSQETQYFGPGTRLLVL.

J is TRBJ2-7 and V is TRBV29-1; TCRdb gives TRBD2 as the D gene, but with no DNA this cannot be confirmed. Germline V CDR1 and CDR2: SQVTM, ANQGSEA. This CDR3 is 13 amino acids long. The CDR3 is CSVGLADTYEQYF.

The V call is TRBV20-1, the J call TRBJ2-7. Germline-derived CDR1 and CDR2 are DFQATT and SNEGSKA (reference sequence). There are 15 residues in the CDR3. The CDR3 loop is CSARGRLAVIYEQYF.

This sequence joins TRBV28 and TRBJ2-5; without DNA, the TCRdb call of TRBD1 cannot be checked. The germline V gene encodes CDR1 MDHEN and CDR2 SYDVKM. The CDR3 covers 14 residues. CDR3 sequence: CASSLTGGQETQYF.

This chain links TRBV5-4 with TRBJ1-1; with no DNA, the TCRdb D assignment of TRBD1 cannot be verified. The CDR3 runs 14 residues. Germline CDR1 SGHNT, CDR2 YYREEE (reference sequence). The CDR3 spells CASSFGTGVPEAFF. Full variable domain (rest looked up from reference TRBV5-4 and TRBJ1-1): ETGVTQSPTHLIKTRGQQVTLRCSSQSGHNTVSWYQQALGQGPQFIFQYYREEENGRGNFPPRFSGLQFPNYSSELNVNALELDDSALYLCASSFGTGVPEAFFGQGTRLTVV.

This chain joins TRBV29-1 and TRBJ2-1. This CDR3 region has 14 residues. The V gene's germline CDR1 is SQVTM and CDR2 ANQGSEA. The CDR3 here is CSVEDERQYNEQFF.

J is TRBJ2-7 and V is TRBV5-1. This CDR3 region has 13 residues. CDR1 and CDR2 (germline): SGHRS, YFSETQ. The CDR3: CASSLGPSAEQYF.

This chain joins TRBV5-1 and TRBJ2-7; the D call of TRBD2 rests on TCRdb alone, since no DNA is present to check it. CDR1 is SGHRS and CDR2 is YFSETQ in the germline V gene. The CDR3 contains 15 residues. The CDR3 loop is CASSIIPGLVYEQYF.